This TCR beta chain is from a study of a mutant IDH1 vaccine in newly diagnosed glioma. Study information: Across weeks 1, 3, 5, 7, 11, 15, 19 and 23, patients received a vaccination each time, eight in all. It was radiotherapy, temozolomide, or both that patients received previously, with most receiving both. Vaccines were begun 4-6 weeks after radiotherapy alone, or with temozolomide cycles.

The time point was: week 5, during vaccination. One vaccine dose held 300 ug of mutant IDH1 20-mer peptide and came with topical imiquimod. The table came from immunoSEQ multiplex PCR; TCRdb's copy has only in-frame clones and leaves some out. The sample consists of more than 25,000 clones, about 76% of them appearing once. Regarding this clone: Its matching antigen is unknown.

CDR1 MGHRA and CDR2 YSYEKL come from the germline V gene. The junction had 5 bases not matched to a gene; V was cut back by 2 bases and J by 4 bases. The CDR3 is 18 residues long. The J gene is TRBJ2-2, the V gene TRBV4-1, with TRBD2 matching over 15 bases. The material was PBMCs, obtained from a glioma patient whose treatment included an IDH1 peptide vaccine. The origin of this receptor is a man aged 35-49 years with glioma. CDR3 in amino acids: CASSQPRGLAGGTGELFF. CDR3 DNA: TGCGCCAGCAGCCAACCCCGGGGACTAGCGGGAGGCACCGGGGAGCTGTTTTTT.